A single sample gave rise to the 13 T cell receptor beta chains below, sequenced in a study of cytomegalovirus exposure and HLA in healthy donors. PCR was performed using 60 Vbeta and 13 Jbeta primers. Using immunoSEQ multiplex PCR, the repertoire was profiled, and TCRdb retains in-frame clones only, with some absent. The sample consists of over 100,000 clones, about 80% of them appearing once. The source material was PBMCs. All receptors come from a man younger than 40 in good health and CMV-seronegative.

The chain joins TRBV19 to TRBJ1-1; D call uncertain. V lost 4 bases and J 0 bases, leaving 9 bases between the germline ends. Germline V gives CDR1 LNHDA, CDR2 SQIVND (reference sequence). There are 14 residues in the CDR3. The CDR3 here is CASSKRTVNTEAFF. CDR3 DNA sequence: TGTGCCAGTAGTAAGCGGACGGTGAACACTGAAGCTTTCTTT.

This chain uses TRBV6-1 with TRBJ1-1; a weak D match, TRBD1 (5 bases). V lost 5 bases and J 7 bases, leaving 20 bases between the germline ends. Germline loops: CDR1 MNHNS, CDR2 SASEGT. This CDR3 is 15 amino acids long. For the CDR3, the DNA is TGTGCCAGCAGTCCCCGTCTGGGCAGGGTGGGTGAAGCTTTCTTT. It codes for CASSPRLGRVGEAFF.

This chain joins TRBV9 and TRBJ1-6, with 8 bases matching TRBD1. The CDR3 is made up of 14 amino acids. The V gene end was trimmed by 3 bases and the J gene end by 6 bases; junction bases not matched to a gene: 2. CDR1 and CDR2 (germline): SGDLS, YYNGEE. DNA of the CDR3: TGTGCCAGCAGCGCCCAGGGGGCTAATTCACCCCTCCACTTT. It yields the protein CASSAQGANSPLHF.

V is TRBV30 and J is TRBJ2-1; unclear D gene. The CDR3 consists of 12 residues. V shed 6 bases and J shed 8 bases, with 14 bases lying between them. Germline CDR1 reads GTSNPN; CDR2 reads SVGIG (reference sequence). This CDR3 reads CACGRSIHEQFF. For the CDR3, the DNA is TGTGCCTGCGGCCGGAGCATTCATGAGCAGTTCTTC.

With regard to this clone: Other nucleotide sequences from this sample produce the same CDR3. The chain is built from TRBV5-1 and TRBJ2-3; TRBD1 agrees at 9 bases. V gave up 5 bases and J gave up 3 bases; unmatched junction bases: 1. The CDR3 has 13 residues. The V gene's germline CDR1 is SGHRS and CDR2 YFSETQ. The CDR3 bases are TGCGCCAGCAGTGGACAGGGGACAGATACGCAGTATTTT. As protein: CASSGQGTDTQYF.

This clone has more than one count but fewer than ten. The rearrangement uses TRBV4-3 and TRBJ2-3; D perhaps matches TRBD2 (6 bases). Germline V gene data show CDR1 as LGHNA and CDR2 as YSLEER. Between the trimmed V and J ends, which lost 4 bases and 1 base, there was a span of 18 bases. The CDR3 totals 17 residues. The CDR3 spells CASSRGFGSIGTDTQYF. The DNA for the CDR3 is TGCGCCAGCAGCCGTGGTTTCGGGAGTATCGGCACAGATACGCAGTATTTT.

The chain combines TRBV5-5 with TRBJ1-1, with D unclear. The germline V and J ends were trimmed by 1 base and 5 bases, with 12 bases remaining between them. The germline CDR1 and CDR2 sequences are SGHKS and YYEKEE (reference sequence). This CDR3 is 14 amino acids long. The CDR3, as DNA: TGTGCCAGCAGCTTGAGGCGAGGGAGGACTGAAGCTTTCTTT. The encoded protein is CASSLRRGRTEAFF.

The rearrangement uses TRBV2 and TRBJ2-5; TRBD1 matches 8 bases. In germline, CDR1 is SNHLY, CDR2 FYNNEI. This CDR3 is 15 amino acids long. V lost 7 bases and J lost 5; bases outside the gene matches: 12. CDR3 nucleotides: TGTGCCAGCATGGGAGGCAGGGGGCTACGGGAGACCCAGTACTTC. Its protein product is CASMGGRGLRETQYF.

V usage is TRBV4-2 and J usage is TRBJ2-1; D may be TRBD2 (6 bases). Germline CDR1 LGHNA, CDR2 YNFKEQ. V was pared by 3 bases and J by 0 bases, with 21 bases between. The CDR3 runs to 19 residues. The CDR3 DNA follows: TGTGCCAGCAGCCAGAGACGACTAGAATGGACGGCCTCCTACAATGAGCAGTTCTTC. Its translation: CASSQRRLEWTASYNEQFF.

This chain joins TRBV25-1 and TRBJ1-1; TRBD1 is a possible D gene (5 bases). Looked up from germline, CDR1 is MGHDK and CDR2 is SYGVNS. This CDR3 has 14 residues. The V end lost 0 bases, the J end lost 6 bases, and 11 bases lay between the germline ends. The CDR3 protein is CASSEYIRGAEAFF. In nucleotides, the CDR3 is TGTGCCAGCAGTGAATATATTAGGGGCGCTGAAGCTTTCTTT.

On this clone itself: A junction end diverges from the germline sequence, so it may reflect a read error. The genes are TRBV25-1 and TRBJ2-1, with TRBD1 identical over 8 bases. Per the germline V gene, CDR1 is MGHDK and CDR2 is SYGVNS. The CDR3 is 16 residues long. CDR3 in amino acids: CASSEPSGGSYDEQFF. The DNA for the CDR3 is TGTGCCAGCAGTGAGCCCTCAGGGGGCTCCTACGATGAGCAGTTCTTC.

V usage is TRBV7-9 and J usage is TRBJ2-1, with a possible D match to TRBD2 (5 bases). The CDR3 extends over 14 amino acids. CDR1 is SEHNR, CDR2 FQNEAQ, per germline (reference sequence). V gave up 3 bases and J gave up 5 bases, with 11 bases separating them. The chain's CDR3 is CASSFPGKDNEQFF. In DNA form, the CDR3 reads TGTGCCAGCAGCTTCCCCGGGAAAGACAATGAGCAGTTCTTC. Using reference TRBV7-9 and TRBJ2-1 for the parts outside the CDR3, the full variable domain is DTGVSQNPRHKITKRGQNVTFRCDPISEHNRLYWYRQTLGQGPEFLTYFQNEAQLEKSRLLSDRFSAERPKGSFSTLEIQRTEQGDSAMYLCASSFPGKDNEQFFGPGTRLTVL.

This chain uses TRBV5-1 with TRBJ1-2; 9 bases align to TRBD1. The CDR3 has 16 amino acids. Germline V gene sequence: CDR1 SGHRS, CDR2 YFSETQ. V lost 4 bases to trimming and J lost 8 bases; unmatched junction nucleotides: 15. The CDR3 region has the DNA TGCGCCAGCAGCGCCAACGGAGGAACAGGGGGCGGCGGCTACACCTTC. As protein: CASSANGGTGGGGYTF.